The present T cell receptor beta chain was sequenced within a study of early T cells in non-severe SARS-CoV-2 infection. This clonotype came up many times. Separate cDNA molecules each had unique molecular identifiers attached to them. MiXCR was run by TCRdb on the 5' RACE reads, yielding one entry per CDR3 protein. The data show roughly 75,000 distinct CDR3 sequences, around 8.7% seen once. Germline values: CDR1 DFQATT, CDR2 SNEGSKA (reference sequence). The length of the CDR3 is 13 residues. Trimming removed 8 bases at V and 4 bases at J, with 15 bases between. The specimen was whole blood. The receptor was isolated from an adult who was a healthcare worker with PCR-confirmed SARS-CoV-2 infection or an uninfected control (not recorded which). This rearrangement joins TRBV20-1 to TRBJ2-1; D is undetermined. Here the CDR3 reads CSPSQLEYNEQFF. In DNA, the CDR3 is TGCAGTCCCTCCCAGCTAGAATACAATGAGCAGTTCTTC.